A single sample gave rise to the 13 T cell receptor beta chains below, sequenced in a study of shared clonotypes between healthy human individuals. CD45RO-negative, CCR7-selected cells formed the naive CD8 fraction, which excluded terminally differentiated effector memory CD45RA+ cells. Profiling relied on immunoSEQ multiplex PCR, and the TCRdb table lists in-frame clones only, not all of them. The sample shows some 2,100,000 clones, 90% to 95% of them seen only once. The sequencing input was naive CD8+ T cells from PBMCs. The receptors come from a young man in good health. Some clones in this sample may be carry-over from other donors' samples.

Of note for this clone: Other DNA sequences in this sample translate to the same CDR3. The CDR3 spells CASSLGHSEQYF. DNA of the CDR3: TGTGCCAGCAGCCTCGGACACTCTGAGCAGTACTTC. The V gene is TRBV7-9, the J gene TRBJ2-7; TRBD1 is a possible D gene (5 bases). CDR1 and CDR2 from the germline V gene are SEHNR and FQNEAQ (reference sequence). The CDR3 extends over 12 amino acids. V gave up 5 bases and J gave up 7 bases, with 12 bases separating them.

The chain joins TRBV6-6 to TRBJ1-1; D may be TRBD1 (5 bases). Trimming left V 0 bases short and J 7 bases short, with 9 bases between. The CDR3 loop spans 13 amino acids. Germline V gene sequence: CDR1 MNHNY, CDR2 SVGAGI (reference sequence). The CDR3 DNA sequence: TGTGCCAGCAGTTACTCGAGAGGGGTTGAAGCTTTCTTT. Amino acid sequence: CASSYSRGVEAFF.

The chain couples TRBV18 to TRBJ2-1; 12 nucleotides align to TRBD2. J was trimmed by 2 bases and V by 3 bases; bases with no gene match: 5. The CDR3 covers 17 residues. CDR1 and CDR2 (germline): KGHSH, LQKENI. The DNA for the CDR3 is TGTGCCAGCTCACCTGGCCTAGCGGGAGGGACCTACAATGAGCAGTTCTTC. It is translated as CASSPGLAGGTYNEQFF.

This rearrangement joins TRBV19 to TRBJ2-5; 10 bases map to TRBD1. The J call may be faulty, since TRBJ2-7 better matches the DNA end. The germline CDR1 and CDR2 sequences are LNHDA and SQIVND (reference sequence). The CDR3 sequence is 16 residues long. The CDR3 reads CASSQISPGQGFEQYF. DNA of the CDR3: TGTGCCAGTAGTCAAATATCACCGGGACAGGGGTTCGAGCAGTACTTC.

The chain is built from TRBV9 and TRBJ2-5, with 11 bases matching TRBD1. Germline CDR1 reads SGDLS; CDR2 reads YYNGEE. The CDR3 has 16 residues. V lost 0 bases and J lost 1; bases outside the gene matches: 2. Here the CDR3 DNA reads TGTGCCAGCAGCGTAGAAGGGACAGGGGGCCAAGAGACCCAGTACTTC. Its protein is CASSVEGTGGQETQYF.

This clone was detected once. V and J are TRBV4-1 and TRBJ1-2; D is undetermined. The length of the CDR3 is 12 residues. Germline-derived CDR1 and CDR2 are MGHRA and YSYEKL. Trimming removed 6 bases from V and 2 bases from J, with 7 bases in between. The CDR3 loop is CASRAANYGYTF. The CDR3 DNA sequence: TGCGCCAGCAGGGCCGCAAACTATGGCTACACCTTC.

The CDR3 reads CASSSPRTGEEQFF. In DNA, the CDR3 is TGTGCCAGCAGCTCCCCCCGGACAGGCGAGGAGCAGTTCTTC. The chain joins TRBV11-2 to TRBJ2-1; the match to TRBD1 covers 7 bases. CDR3 length equals 14 residues. CDR1 SGHAT and CDR2 FQNNGV come from the germline V gene. V gave up 4 bases and J gave up 10 bases; unmatched junction bases: 10.

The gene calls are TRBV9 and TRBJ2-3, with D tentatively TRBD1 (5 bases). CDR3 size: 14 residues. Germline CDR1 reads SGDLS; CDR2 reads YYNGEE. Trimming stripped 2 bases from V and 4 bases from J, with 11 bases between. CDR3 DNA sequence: TGTGCCAGCAGCGTGGAAGGGGCCCCAGATACGCAGTATTTT. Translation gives CASSVEGAPDTQYF.

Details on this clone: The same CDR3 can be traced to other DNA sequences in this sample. CDR3: CASSFVGSSYEQYF. CDR3 coding DNA: TGTGCCAGCAGTTTTGTCGGGAGCTCCTACGAGCAGTACTTC. The gene calls are TRBV27 and TRBJ2-7, with D tentatively TRBD2 (6 bases). This CDR3 comprises 14 residues. CDR1 MNHEY and CDR2 SMNVEV come from the germline V gene (reference sequence). V was cut by 3 bases and J by 0 bases, with 9 bases left in between.

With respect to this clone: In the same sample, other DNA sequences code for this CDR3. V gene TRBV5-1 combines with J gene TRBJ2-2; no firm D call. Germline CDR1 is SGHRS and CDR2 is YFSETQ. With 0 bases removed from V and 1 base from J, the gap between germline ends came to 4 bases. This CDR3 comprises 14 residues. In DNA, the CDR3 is TGCGCCAGCAGCTTGGACCGGAACACCGGGGAGCTGTTTTTT. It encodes CASSLDRNTGELFF.

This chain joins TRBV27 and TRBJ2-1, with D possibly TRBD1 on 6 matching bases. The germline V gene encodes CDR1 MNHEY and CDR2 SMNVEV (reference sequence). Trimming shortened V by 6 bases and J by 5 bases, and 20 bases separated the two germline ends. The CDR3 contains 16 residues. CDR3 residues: CASRNRTALRDNEQFF. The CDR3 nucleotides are TGTGCCAGCAGAAATAGGACAGCTCTGAGGGACAATGAGCAGTTCTTC.

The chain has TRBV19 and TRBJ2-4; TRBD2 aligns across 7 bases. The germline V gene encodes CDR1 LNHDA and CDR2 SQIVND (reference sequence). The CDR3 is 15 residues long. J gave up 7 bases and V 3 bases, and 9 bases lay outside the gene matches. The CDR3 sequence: CASSIMGAGDNIQYF. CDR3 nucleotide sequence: TGTGCCAGTAGTATCATGGGTGCGGGAGATAACATTCAGTACTTC.

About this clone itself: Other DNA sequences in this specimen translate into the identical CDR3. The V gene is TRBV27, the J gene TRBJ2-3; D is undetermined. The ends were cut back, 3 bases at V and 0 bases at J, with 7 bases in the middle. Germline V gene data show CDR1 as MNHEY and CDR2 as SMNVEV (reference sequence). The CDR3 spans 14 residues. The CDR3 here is CASSFWGSTDTQYF. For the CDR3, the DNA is TGTGCCAGCAGTTTTTGGGGAAGCACAGATACGCAGTATTTT.